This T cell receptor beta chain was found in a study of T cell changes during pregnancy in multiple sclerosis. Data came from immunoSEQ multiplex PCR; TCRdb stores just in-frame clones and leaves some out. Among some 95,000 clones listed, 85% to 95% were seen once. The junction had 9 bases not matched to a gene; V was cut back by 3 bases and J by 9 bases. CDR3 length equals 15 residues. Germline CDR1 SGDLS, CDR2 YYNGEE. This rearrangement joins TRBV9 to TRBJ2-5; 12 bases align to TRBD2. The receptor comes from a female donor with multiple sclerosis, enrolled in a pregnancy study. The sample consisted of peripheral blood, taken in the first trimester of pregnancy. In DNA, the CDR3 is TGTGCCAGCAGCGCCCTAGCGGGAGGGGAAGGAGCCCAGTACTTC. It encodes CASSALAGGEGAQYF.